The rows below give T cell receptor beta chains drawn from one sample of a study of shared clonotypes between healthy human individuals. The data were produced by immunoSEQ multiplex PCR, yet TCRdb's version contains in-frame clones alone and is incomplete. The table has fewer than 700,000 clones, about 95% seen once. Sequencing input: naive CD8+ T cells sorted from blood. Source of these receptors: a woman younger than 45 in good health. The CDR3 runs from the conserved cysteine through the conserved F or W.

J gene,V gene,CDR3 length,CDR3 protein
TRBJ2-1,TRBV6-1,17,CASSESKTRGLYNEQFF
TRBJ1-1,TRBV2,12,CASSEFRPEAFF
TRBJ1-2,TRBV11-3,16,CASSFRRGQGGYGYTF
TRBJ2-7,TRBV10-1,15,CASSAGTSGTDEQYF
TRBJ1-2,TRBV7-8,15,CASSLVRTGYYGYTF
TRBJ1-2,TRBV4-1,17,CASSQAHEQGNYYGYTF
TRBJ2-3,TRBV9,15,CASSKGQKHPDTQYF
TRBJ2-7,TRBV5-1,16,CASSLIPIGGDYEQYF
TRBJ1-5,TRBV28,12,CASTVWGQPQHF
TRBJ2-3,TRBV7-6,12,CASSASTDTQYF
TRBJ2-3,TRBV14,15,CASSSNGFSTDTQYF
TRBJ2-3,TRBV13,14,CASSLVGFTDTQYF
TRBJ1-1,TRBV19,15,CASSKQGYGGTEAFF
TRBJ1-5,TRBV28,18,CASSFKGRGQVSNQPQHF
TRBJ2-7,TRBV9,13,CASSASSNYEQYF
TRBJ1-2,TRBV4-1,17,CASSQEWGPSSYYGYTF
TRBJ2-4,TRBV6-5,15,CASSPNSGRWDIQYF
TRBJ2-1,TRBV25-1,14,CASSGGGSYNEQFF
TRBJ1-4,TRBV5-4,17,CASSPGQVMGVAEKLFF
TRBJ2-2,TRBV9,15,CASSPGGTNTGELFF
-,TRBV4-1,14,CASSPGTSAYEQYF
TRBJ2-7,TRBV28,16,CASSPQRWAISYEQYF
TRBJ2-7,TRBV19,13,CASSWGNSYEQYF
TRBJ2-7,TRBV11-2,14,CASSLAGSSYEQYF
TRBJ2-1,TRBV27,11,CASSLSGEQFF
TRBJ1-2,TRBV6-1,13,CASSEWGSYGYTF
TRBJ1-4,TRBV7-8,16,CASSLVGHGRNEKLFF
TRBJ2-1,TRBV9,15,CASSVRGSIYNEQFF
TRBJ2-1,TRBV27,15,CASSFGGGAPNEQFF
TRBJ1-5,TRBV27,13,CASSWGLNQPQHF
TRBJ2-3,TRBV5-5,15,CASSLEVRGTDTQYF
TRBJ2-2,TRBV5-8,19,CASSLSPRDRGPNTGELFF
TRBJ2-1,TRBV2,16,CASSGDRGVYDDEQFF
TRBJ1-2,TRBV6-1,12,CASGTPNYGYTF
TRBJ2-1,TRBV14,16,CASSQYRSFPYNEQFF
TRBJ2-2,TRBV19,11,CAGKSTGELFF
TRBJ2-7,TRBV28,15,CASSIPRQGLDEQYF
TRBJ2-7,TRBV21-1,15,CASSPRYRGVYEQYF
TRBJ2-5,TRBV7-8,18,CASSLVREIRLDQETQYF
TRBJ2-1,TRBV15,16,CATSRDRALQGDEQFF
TRBJ2-7,TRBV19,14,CASSNRDRLYEQYF
TRBJ1-2,TRBV19,13,CASSQDRDYGYTF
TRBJ1-2,TRBV15,15,CATSRDFTEYYGYTF
TRBJ2-6,TRBV28,15,CASSLKGAGANVLTF
TRBJ2-7,TRBV11-2,13,CASSLTRSYEQYF
TRBJ2-7,TRBV30,14,CAWRASGRAYEQYF
TRBJ2-3,TRBV9,12,CASSVSTDTQYF
TRBJ2-1,TRBV6-1,15,CASSPRDRDYNEQFF
TRBJ2-1,TRBV15,19,CATSRGISGRRSSYNEQFF
TRBJ2-1,TRBV13,15,CASSSAGGPHNEQFF
TRBJ2-7,TRBV28,14,CASSLAITSYEQYF
TRBJ2-1,TRBV27,15,CASSSGTSGRNEQFF
TRBJ2-1,TRBV7-7,16,CASSLGLGAGEDEQFF
TRBJ1-1,TRBV2,13,CATEDSSNTEAFF
TRBJ2-1,TRBV21-1,15,CASSPGFGRRNEQFF
TRBJ2-7,TRBV11-2,16,CASSLGTSGRPYEQYF
TRBJ2-3,TRBV11-2,15,CASSLLREITDTQYF
TRBJ2-7,TRBV28,15,CASRDKSGSSYEQYF